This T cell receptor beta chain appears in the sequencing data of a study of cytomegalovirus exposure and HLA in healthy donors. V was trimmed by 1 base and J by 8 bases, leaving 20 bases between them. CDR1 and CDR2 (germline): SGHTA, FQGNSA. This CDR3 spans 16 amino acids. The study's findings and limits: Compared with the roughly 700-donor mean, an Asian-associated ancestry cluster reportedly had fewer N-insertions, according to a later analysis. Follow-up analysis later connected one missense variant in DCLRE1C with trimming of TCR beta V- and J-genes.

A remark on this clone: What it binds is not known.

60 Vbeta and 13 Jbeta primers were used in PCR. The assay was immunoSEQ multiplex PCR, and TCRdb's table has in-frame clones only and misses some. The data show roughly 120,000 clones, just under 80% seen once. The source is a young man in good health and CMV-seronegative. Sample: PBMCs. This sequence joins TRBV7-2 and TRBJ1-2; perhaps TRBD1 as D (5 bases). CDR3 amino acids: CASSLDNNYRSPGYTF. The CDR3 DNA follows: TGTGCCAGCAGCTTAGACAATAATTACAGGTCTCCGGGCTACACCTTC.